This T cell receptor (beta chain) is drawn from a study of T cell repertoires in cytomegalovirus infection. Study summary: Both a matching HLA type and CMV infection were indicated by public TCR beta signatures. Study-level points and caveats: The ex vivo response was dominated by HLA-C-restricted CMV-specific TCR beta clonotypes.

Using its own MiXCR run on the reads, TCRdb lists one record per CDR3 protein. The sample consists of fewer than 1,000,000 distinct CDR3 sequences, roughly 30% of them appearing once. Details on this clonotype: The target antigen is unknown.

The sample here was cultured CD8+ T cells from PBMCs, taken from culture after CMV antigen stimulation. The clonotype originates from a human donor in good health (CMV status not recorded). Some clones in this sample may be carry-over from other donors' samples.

CDR3 sequence (DNA): TGTGCCACTCGACCGTCCTACAATGAGCAGTTCTTC. Its protein is CATRPSYNEQFF. This chain uses TRBV19 with TRBJ2-1, with D unresolved. Germline CDR1 and CDR2: LNHDA and SQIVND (reference sequence). This CDR3 spans 12 amino acids. The V end lost 10 bases, the J end lost 1 base, and 8 bases lay between the germline ends.